In this sample, the clone carrying this TCR beta chain turned up many times. MiXCR, run by TCRdb on the RT-PCR reads, gives a single entry per CDR3 protein. The sample contains more than 600,000 distinct CDR3 sequences, 14% of which appear only once. This sequence originates from a female donor in good health, serving as a healthy control. Material: memory CD4+ T cells from blood.

CDR3 sequence reads: CASSSDFSYNEQFF. In nucleotides, the CDR3 is TGTGCCAGCAGCTCGGACTTTTCCTACAATGAGCAGTTCTTC. The gene calls are TRBV7-2 and TRBJ2-1; a weak D match, TRBD2 (5 bases). The length of the CDR3 is 14 residues. CDR1 SGHTA and CDR2 FQGNSA come from the germline V gene. V was shortened by 4 bases and J by 1 base, with 8 bases between the two germline ends.